The rows below give T cell receptor beta chains drawn from one sample of a study of OX40 agonist ivuxolimab in advanced cancers. Method: immunoSEQ multiplex PCR; TCRdb's copy keeps in-frame clones and lacks some. The repertoire includes roughly 15,000 clones, approximately 88% of them detected once, and roughly 66% sits in the top ten. This specimen consisted of CD4+ or CD8+ T cells sorted from blood, obtained in a trial of the OX40 agonist ivuxolimab. These receptors originate from an adult with an advanced solid tumor such as melanoma, head and neck, liver or kidney cancer. The CDR3 runs from the conserved cysteine through the conserved F or W. D genes are given only for firm matches. Not every row has a clone size; where given, it reads once, few, many or a size class.

-	TRBV7-6	-	TRBJ2-5	TGTGCCAGCAGCCCCAGGACCGAGCAAGGGACCCAGTACTTC	CASSPRTEQGTQYF
-	TRBV4-1	-	TRBJ1-5	TGCGCCAGCAGCCAAGATTGGGGGGCCTGGGGCAATCAGCCCCAGCATTTT	CASSQDWGAWGNQPQHF
-	TRBV4-1	-	TRBJ1-1	TGCGCCAGCAGCCAGGCCTCCGGGGTATACACTGTAGCTTTCTTT	CASSQASGVYTVAFF
TRBD2	TRBV19	-	TRBJ2-1	TGTGCCAGTAGTATCGGTAGCGGGGGCGCCTACAATGAGCAGTTCTTC	CASSIGSGGAYNEQFF
-	TRBV25-1	once	TRBJ2-7	TGTGCCAGCAGTGAATCGGTACGCTACGAGCAGTACTTC	CASSESVRYEQYF
TRBD1	TRBV9	-	TRBJ2-7	TGTGCCAGCAGCCCAACAGGGGTCCCCACCTACGAGCAGTACTTC	CASSPTGVPTYEQYF
-	TRBV12-1	-	TRBJ2-3	TGTGCCAGCAGCTTTGTTACGGGGCGGGGAGATACGCAGTATTTT	CASSFVTGRGDTQYF
TRBD2	TRBV9	-	TRBJ2-7	TGTGCCAGCAGCGTAGCCGGGGGGGGCTCCTACGAGCAGTACTTC	CASSVAGGGSYEQYF
TRBD2	TRBV7-2	-	TRBJ2-3	TGTGCCAGCAGCCCACTAGCGGGAGCAACAGATACGCAGTATTTT	CASSPLAGATDTQYF
TRBD1	TRBV11-1	few	TRBJ2-7	TGTGCCAGCAGCCAGCTGGACAGGGGGAACTACGAGCAGTACTTC	CASSQLDRGNYEQYF
-	TRBV11-2	-	TRBJ1-2	TGTGCCAGCAGCCCCTTCCCGACACGCTATGGCTACACCTTC	CASSPFPTRYGYTF
-	TRBV27	-	TRBJ2-7	TGTGCCAGCAGAAACGTCCTAACCTACGAGCAGTACTTC	CASRNVLTYEQYF
TRBD1	TRBV4-3	once	TRBJ2-7	TGCGCCAGCAGCCAAGATTTGCGGACAGGGGAATCGTCCGAGCAGTACTTC	CASSQDLRTGESSEQYF
TRBD2	TRBV4-2	-	TRBJ2-1	TGTGCCAGCAGCCAAGAAGGGACTAGGTCCTACAATGAGCAGTTCTTC	CASSQEGTRSYNEQFF
-	TRBV11-2	-	TRBJ1-5	TGTGCCAGCAGCTTAGAGGGACTCGGCAATCAGCCCCAGCATTTT	CASSLEGLGNQPQHF
-	TRBV4-3	-	TRBJ2-3	TGCGCCAGCAGCCAAGATCTGGACAGAATCATCACAGATACGCAGTATTTT	CASSQDLDRIITDTQYF
TRBD1	TRBV5-5	-	TRBJ1-5	TGTGCCAGCAGCGAATGGGACAGGGGCGGCGGTCAGCCCCAGCATTTT	CASSEWDRGGGQPQHF
-	TRBV4-1	-	TRBJ1-6	TGCGCCAGCAGCCAAGATAGGGGGAACTCCTATAATTCACCCCTCCACTTT	CASSQDRGNSYNSPLHF
-	TRBV5-1	-	TRBJ2-7	TGCGCCAGCAGCTCCTCGGGGGACGAGCAGTACTTC	CASSSSGDEQYF
-	TRBV5-5	-	TRBJ2-7	TGTGCCAGCAGCTGGTCCAGCTCCTACGAGCAGTACTTC	CASSWSSSYEQYF
-	TRBV9	-	TRBJ2-3	TGTGCCAGCAGCGTAGTTGGGGATACGCAGTATTTT	CASSVVGDTQYF
-	TRBV7-9	-	TRBJ2-1	TGTGCCAGCAAGGACAGCAATGAGCAGTTCTTC	CASKDSNEQFF
-	TRBV5-1	-	TRBJ1-4	TGCGCCAGCAGCCGAATACGGAGTGCAACTAATGAAAAACTGTTTTTT	CASSRIRSATNEKLFF
-	TRBV6-4	-	TRBJ2-2	TGTGCCAGCAGTGACTCTAGCGGGAACACCGGGGAGCTGTTTTTT	CASSDSSGNTGELFF
-	TRBV7-9	once	TRBJ2-5	TGTGCCAGCGGAAACCCCAGGAGCCAAGAGACCCAGTACTTC	CASGNPRSQETQYF
-	TRBV30	-	TRBJ2-7	TGTGCCTGGAGTAAATTGCTATACGAGCAGTACTTC	CAWSKLLYEQYF
-	TRBV2	-	TRBJ2-1	TGTGCCAGCAGTGTAACAGAATCTAGCTCCTACAATGAGCAGTTCTTC	CASSVTESSSYNEQFF
-	TRBV10-3	-	TRBJ1-1	TGTGCCGGGAAGGGACACCCGAACACTGAAGCTTTCTTT	CAGKGHPNTEAFF